This T cell receptor (beta chain) was sequenced for a study of cytomegalovirus exposure and HLA in healthy donors. Trimming took 1 base from V and 8 from J; bases not matched to a gene: 10. Looked up from germline, CDR1 is MGHRA and CDR2 is YSYEKL. There are 16 residues in the CDR3. This clone was recorded a few times. Its antigen is not known. The PCR contained 60 Vbeta and 13 Jbeta primers. Sequencing was performed with immunoSEQ multiplex PCR; in TCRdb, only in-frame clones are kept and a portion is missing. The sample records 140,000 to 150,000 clones, about 80% being singletons. Study observations and caveats: Among TCR beta chains, those listed as cytomegalovirus-associated numbered about 160.

The receptor comes from a woman in her sixties in good health and CMV-seropositive. The rearrangement uses TRBV4-1 and TRBJ1-4; 7 nucleotides match TRBD1. Sequenced: PBMCs. DNA of the CDR3: TGCGCCAGCAGCCAAGGGGACAGAGGTTCGAGGGAAAAACTGTTTTTT. It codes for CASSQGDRGSREKLFF.